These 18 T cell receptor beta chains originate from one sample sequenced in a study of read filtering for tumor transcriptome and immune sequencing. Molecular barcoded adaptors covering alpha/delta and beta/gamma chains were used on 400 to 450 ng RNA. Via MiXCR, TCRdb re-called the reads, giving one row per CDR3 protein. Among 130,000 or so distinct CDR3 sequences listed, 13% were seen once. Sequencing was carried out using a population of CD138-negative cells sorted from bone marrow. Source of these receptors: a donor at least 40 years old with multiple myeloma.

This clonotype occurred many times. CDR3 nucleotides: TGCAGCGTAACCAGCTATCACTATGGCTACACCTTC. As protein: CSVTSYHYGYTF. The gene calls are TRBV29-1 and TRBJ1-2; D remains unclear. CDR3 size: 12 residues. CDR1 and CDR2 (germline): SQVTM, ANQGSEA. Trimming took 6 bases from V and 3 from J, leaving 11 bases between them.

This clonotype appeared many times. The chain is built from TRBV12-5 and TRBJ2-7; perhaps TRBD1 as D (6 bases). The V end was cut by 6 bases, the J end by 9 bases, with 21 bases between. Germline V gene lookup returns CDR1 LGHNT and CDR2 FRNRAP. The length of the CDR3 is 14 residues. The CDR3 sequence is CASGPGSGATGQYF. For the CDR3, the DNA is TGTGCTAGTGGCCCGGGTTCAGGGGCGACGGGGCAGTACTTC.

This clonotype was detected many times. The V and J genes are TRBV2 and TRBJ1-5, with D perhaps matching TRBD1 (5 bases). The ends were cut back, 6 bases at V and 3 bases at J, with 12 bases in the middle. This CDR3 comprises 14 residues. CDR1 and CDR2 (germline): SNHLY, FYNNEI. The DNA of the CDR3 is TGTGCCAGCAGAACCGACGGGACCAATCAGCCCCAGCATTTT. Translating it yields CASRTDGTNQPQHF. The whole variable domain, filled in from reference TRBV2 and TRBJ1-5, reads EPEVTQTPSHQVTQMGQEVILRCVPISNHLYFYWYRQILGQKVEFLVSFYNNEISEKSEIFDDQFSVERPDGSNFTLKIRSTKLEDSAMYFCASRTDGTNQPQHFGDGTRLSIL.

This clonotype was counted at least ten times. CDR3 sequence: CASSSWLETQYF. DNA for the CDR3: TGTGCCAGCAGCTCGTGGTTGGAGACCCAGTACTTC. The chain combines TRBV7-9 with TRBJ2-5; D not resolved. Trimming cost V 4 bases and J 5 bases, with 8 bases left between them. CDR3 size: 12 residues. Per the germline V gene, CDR1 is SEHNR and CDR2 is FQNEAQ (reference sequence).

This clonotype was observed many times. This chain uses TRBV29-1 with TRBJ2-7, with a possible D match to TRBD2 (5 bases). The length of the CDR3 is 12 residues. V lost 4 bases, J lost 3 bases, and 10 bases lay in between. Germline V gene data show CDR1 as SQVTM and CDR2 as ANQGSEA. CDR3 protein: CSVARGVYEQYF. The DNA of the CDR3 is TGCAGCGTTGCTCGGGGTGTCTACGAGCAGTACTTC.

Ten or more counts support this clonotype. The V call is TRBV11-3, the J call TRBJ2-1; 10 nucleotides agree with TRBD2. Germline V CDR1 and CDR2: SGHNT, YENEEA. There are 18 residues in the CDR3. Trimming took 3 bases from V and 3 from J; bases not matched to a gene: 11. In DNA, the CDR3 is TGTGCCAGCAGCTTCCTAGCGGGAGTCCCCCAACTCTACAATGAGCAGTTCTTC. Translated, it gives CASSFLAGVPQLYNEQFF.

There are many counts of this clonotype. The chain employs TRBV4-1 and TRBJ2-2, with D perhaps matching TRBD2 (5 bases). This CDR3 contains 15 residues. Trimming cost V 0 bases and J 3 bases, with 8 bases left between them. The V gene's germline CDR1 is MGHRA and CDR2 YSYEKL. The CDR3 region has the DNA TGCGCCAGCAGCCAAGATGCGGACTACACCGGGGAGCTGTTTTTT. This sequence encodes CASSQDADYTGELFF.

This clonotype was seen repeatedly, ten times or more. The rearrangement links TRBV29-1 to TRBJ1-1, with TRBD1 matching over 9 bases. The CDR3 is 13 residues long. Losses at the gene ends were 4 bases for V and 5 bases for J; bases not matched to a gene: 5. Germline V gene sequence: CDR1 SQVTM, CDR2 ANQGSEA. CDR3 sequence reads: CSVADRGFTEAFF. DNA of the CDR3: TGCAGCGTTGCGGACAGGGGTTTTACTGAAGCTTTCTTT.

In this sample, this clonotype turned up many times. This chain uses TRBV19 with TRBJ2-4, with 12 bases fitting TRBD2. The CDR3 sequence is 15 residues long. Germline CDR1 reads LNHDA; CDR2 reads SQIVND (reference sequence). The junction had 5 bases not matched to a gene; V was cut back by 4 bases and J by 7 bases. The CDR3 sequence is CASSTTSGSYNIQYF. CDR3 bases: TGTGCCAGTAGTACGACTAGCGGGAGCTATAACATTCAGTACTTC.

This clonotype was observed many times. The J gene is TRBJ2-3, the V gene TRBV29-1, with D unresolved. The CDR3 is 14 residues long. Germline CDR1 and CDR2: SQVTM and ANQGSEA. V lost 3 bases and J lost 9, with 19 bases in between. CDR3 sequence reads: CSVETFEDRDTQYF. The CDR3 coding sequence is TGCAGCGTTGAGACATTTGAGGACCGAGACACGCAGTATTTT.

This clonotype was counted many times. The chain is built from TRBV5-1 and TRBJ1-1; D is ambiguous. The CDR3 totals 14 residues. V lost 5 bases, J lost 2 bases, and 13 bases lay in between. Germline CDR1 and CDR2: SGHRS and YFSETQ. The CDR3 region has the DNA TGCGCCAGCAGTATAACAGCCAGTAACACTGAAGCTTTCTTT. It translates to CASSITASNTEAFF.

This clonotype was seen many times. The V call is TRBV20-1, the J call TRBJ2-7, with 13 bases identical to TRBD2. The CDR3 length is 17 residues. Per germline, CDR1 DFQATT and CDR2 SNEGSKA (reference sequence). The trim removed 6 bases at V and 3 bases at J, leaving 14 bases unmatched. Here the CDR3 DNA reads TGCAGTGCAAGCTCCGGGACTAGCGGGACGTTCGACTACGAGCAGTACTTC. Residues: CSASSGTSGTFDYEQYF.

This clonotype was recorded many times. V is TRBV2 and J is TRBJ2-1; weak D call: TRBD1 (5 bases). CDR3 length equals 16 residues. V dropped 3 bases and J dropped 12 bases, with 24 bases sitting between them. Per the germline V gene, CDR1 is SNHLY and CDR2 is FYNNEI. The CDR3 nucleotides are TGTGCCAGCAGTGACAGGGCGGTATCCTTGCTCGGTGGGCAGTTCTTC. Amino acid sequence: CASSDRAVSLLGGQFF.

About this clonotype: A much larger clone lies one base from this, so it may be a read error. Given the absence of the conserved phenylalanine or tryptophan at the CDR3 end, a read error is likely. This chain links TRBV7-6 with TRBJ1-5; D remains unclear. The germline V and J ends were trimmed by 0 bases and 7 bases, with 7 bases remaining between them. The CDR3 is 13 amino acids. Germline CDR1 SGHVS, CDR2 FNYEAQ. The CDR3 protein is CASSLAGRQPQHL. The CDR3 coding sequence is TGTGCCAGCAGCTTAGCCGGACGGCAGCCCCAGCATTTA.

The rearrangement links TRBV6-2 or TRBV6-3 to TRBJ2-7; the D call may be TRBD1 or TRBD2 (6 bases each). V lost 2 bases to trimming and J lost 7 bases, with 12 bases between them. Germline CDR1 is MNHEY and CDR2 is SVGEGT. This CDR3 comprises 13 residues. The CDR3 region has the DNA TGTGCCAGCAGTTACGGGGGGCCCTGGGAGCAGTACTTC. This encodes CASSYGGPWEQYF.

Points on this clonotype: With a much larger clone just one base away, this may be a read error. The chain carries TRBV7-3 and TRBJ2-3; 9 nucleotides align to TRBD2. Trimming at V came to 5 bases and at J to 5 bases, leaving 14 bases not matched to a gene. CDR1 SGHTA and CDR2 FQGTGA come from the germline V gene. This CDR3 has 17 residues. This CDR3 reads CASSLRPAGGPGDTQYF. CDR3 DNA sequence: TGTGCCAGCAGCCTCCGCCCTGCGGGAGGGCCGGGAGATACGCAGTATTTT.

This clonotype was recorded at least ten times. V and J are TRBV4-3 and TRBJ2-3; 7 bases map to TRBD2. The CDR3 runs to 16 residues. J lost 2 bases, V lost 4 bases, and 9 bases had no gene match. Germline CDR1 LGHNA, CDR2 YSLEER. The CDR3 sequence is CASSPLAASHTDTQYF. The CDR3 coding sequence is TGCGCCAGCAGCCCGCTAGCGGCTAGCCACACAGATACGCAGTATTTT.

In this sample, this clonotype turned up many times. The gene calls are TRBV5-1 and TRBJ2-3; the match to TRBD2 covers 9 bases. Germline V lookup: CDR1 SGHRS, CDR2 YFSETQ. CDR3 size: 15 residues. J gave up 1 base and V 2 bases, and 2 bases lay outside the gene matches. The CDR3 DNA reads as TGCGCCAGCAGCTTAATAGCGGGGGGCACAGATACGCAGTATTTT. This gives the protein CASSLIAGGTDTQYF.